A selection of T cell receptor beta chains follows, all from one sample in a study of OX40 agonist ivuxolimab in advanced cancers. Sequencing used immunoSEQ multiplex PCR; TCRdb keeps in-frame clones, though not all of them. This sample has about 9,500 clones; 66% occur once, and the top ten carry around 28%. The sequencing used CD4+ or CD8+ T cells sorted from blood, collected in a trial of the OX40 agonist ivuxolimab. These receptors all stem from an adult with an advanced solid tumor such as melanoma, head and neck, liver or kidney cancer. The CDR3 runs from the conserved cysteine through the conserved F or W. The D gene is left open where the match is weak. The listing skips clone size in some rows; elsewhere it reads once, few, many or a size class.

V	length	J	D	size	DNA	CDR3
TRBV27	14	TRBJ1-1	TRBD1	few	TGTGCCAGCAGTTACACAGGGGGCGGGACTGAAGCTTTCTTT	CASSYTGGGTEAFF
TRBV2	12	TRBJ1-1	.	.	TGTGCCAGCAGTGATATCGGCACTGAAGCTTTCTTT	CASSDIGTEAFF
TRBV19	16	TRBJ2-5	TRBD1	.	TGTGCCAGTAGTATTGCGGGACAGGGGTTCCAAGAGACCCAGTACTTC	CASSIAGQGFQETQYF
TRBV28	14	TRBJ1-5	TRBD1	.	TGTGCCAGCAGGGTACAGGGGTACAATCAGCCCCAGCATTTT	CASRVQGYNQPQHF
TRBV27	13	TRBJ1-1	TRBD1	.	TGTGCCAGCAAACCGACAGGGGTCACTGAAGCTTTCTTT	CASKPTGVTEAFF
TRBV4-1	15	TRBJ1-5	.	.	TGCGCCAGCAGCCAAGAAAGCTGGGGCAATCAGCCCCAGCATTTT	CASSQESWGNQPQHF
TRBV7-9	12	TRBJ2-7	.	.	TGTGCCAGCAGCTCCCCCCTTGACGAGCAGTACTTC	CASSSPLDEQYF
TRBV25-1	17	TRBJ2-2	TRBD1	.	TGTGCCAGCAGCGGCACCTCCGGGACAGGGGACACCGGGGAGCTGTTTTTT	CASSGTSGTGDTGELFF
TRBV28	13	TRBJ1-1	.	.	TGTGCCAGCAGTTTTGACAGGAACACTGAAGCTTTCTTT	CASSFDRNTEAFF
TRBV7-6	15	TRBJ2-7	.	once	TGTGCCAGCAGCTTTTCCCCCAATACTGGCTACGAGCAGTACTTC	CASSFSPNTGYEQYF
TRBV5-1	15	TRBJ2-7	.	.	TGCGCCAGCAGCTTGGGTGCGGGGGCCCAATACGAGCAGTACTTC	CASSLGAGAQYEQYF
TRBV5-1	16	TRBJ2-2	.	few	TGCGCCAGCAGAGGGGTGGGGACACGACTCACCGGGGAGCTGTTTTTT	CASRGVGTRLTGELFF
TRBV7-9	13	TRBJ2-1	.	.	TGTGCCAGCAGCTTAGCTCTGTACAATGAGCAGTTCTTC	CASSLALYNEQFF
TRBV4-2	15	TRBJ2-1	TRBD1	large	TGTGCCAGCGGACAGGGGGAGAGCTCCTACAATGAGCAGTTCTTC	CASGQGESSYNEQFF
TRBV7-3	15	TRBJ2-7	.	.	TGTGCCAGCAGCTTAGGACCGGGGGCCGGCTACGAGCAGTACTTC	CASSLGPGAGYEQYF
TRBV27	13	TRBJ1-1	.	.	TGTGCCACCGGACCGGAGGCGGGAACTGAAGCTTTCTTT	CATGPEAGTEAFF
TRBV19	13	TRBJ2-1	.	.	TGTGCCAGTAGTACGACAGCGTACAATGAGCAGTTCTTC	CASSTTAYNEQFF
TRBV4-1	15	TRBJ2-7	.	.	TGCGCCAGCAGCCCCTTCGGACAGTGGGGCCACGAGCAGTACTTC	CASSPFGQWGHEQYF
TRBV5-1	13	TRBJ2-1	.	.	TGCGCCAGCAGCTTAGAAGGGATCGATGAGCAGTTCTTC	CASSLEGIDEQFF
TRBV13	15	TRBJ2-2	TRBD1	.	TGTGCCAGCAGCTTAGTGGGACAGCACACCGGGGAGCTGTTTTTT	CASSLVGQHTGELFF
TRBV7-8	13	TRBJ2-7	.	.	TGTGCCAGCGCGCCAGGGCCATCCTACGAGCAGTACTTC	CASAPGPSYEQYF
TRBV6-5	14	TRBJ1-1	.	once	TGTGCCAGCAGTTACTCGACGCGGAACACTGAAGCTTTCTTT	CASSYSTRNTEAFF
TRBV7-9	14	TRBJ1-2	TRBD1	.	TGTGCCAGCAGCGTTTCAGGGGGCGATCGTGGCTACACCTTC	CASSVSGGDRGYTF
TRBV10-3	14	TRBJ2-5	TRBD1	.	TGTGCCATCAGAGAGGGACAGGGGGCAGAGACCCAGTACTTC	CAIREGQGAETQYF
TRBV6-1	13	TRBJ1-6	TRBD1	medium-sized	TGTGCCAGCAGTGACAGGGGGCATTCACCCCTCCACTTT	CASSDRGHSPLHF
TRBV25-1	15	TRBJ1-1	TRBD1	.	TGTGCCAGCAGCGTTGTAGGGGGCGCGTATACTGAAGCTTTCTTT	CASSVVGGAYTEAFF
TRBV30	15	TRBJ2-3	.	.	TGTGCCTGGAGTGTATCTAGCGACAACACAGATACGCAGTATTTT	CAWSVSSDNTDTQYF
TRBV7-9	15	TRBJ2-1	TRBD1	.	TGTGCCAGCAGCTTACCGTGGACAGGGAGACATGAGCAGTTCTTC	CASSLPWTGRHEQFF
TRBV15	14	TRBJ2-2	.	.	TGTGCCAGTCGAGGGGATAGTTACACCGGGGAGCTGTTTTTT	CASRGDSYTGELFF
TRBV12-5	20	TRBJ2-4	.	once	TGTGCTAGTGGTTCAAGACCGAGGGGGCGGGGAACAGGAGCCAAAAACATTCAGTACTTC	CASGSRPRGRGTGAKNIQYF
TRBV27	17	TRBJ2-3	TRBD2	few	TGTGCCAGCAGTTTATCAGGGAGAGCGGGAGTGCCAGATACGCAGTATTTT	CASSLSGRAGVPDTQYF
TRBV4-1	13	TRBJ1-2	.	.	TGCGCCAGCAGCCAGTCGGGCGGCGATGGCTACACCTTC	CASSQSGGDGYTF
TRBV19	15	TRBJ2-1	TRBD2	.	TGTGCCAGTAGCCCCCGGACTAGCGGGAGTGGTGAGCAGTTCTTC	CASSPRTSGSGEQFF
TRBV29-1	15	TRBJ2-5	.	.	TGCAGCGTTGAAGGAGGCCTCTATCGCCAAGAGACCCAGTACTTC	CSVEGGLYRQETQYF
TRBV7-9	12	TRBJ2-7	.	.	TGTGCCAGCAGCTTAAAAGGGCACGAGCAGTACTTC	CASSLKGHEQYF
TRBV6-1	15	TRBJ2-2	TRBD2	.	TGTGCCAGCAGTGAAACTAGCGGGAGCACCGGGGAGCTGTTTTTT	CASSETSGSTGELFF
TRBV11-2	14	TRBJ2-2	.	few	TGTGCCAGCAGCCCGGGACGCAGAACCGGGGAGCTGTTTTTT	CASSPGRRTGELFF
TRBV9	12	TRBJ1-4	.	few	TGTGCCAGCAGGGGGGGAGGCGATGAACTGTTTTTT	CASRGGGDELFF
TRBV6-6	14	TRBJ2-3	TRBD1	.	TGTGCCTCAGTAACAGGGGCTAGGACAGATACGCAGTATTTT	CASVTGARTDTQYF
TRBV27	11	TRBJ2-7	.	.	TGTGCCAGCAGTTTCAGGGGCGAGCAGTACTTC	CASSFRGEQYF
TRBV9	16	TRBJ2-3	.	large	TGTGCCAGCAGCGACCAAGGGGTGACTAGCACAGATACGCAGTATTTT	CASSDQGVTSTDTQYF
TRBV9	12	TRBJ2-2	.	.	TGTGCCAGCAGCGTAGACACCGGGGAGCTGTTTTTT	CASSVDTGELFF
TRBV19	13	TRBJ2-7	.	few	TGTGCCAGTAGTATCACAGGGAGCTACGAGCAGTACTTC	CASSITGSYEQYF
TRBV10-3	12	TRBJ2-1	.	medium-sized	TGTGCCATCAGTGCGGACAGCAATGAGCAGTTCTTC	CAISADSNEQFF
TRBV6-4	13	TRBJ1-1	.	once	TGTGCCAGCAGTGAGGGCCCCGACACTGAAGCTTTCTTT	CASSEGPDTEAFF
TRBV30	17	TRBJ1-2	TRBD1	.	TGTGCCTGGAGTGACCACAGGGGGCGCTGGGTTTCGGATGGCTACACCTTC	CAWSDHRGRWVSDGYTF
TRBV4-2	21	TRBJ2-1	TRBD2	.	TGTGCCAGCAGCCAAGACGGGCCGGGACTAGCGGGAGGGCGGGGGGGGGATGAGCAGTTCTTC	CASSQDGPGLAGGRGGDEQFF
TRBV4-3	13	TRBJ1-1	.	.	TGCGCCAGCAGCCAAGGTACAGATGGAGAAGCTTTCTTT	CASSQGTDGEAFF
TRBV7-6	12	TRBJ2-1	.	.	TGTGCCAGCAGCTTATATTACAATGAGCAGTTCTTC	CASSLYYNEQFF
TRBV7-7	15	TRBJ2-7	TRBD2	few	TGTGCTAGCAGCTTAGGGACTAGCGTTTCCTACGAGCAGTACTTC	CASSLGTSVSYEQYF
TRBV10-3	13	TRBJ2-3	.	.	TGTGCCATCATGGGGGTGGGAGAAGATACGCAGTATTTT	CAIMGVGEDTQYF
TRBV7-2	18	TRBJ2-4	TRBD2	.	TGTGCCAGCAGCTTATCCCCCCAGCGGGGAGGCGCCAAAAACATTCAGTACTTC	CASSLSPQRGGAKNIQYF
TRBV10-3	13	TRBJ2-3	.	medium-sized	TGTGCCATCAGTGAAGCGGACACAGATACGCAGTATTTT	CAISEADTDTQYF
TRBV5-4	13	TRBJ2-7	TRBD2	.	TGTGCCAGCAGCCTCTCTTCGGGGGGCGAGCAGTACTTC	CASSLSSGGEQYF
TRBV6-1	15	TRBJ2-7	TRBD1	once	TGTGCCAGCAGTGCCGGGACAGGGGGCTCCTACGAGCAGTACTTC	CASSAGTGGSYEQYF
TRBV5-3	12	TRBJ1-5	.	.	TGTGCCAGAAGCTTGGCCAATAGGAGCCAGCATTTT	CARSLANRSQHF
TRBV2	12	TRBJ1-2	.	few	TGTGCCAGCAGTGCTTCGGGCTATGGCTACACCTTC	CASSASGYGYTF
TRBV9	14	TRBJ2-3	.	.	TGTGCCAGCAGCCCCTATGGGGCTACAGATACGCAGTATTTT	CASSPYGATDTQYF
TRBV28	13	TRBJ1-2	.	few	TGTGCCAGCGGAAATCCGACGGCCTATGGCTACACCTTC	CASGNPTAYGYTF
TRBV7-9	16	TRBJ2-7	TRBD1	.	TGTGCCAGCAGCCCACCGGGACAGGGAGCCTACGAGTGGCAGTACTTC	CASSPPGQGAYEWQYF